A single sample is the source of the 20 T cell receptor beta chains below, sequenced in a study of shared clonotypes between healthy human individuals. Libraries were prepared by immunoSEQ multiplex PCR; TCRdb keeps only in-frame clonotypes and omits some of them. The table includes nearly 1 million clones, about 80% detected once. The sample taken for sequencing was memory CD4+ T cells sorted from blood. Subset noted: CD45RA-negative fraction. Receptor source: a man younger than 35 in good health.

This clone has just a few counts. The V gene is TRBV7-9, the J gene TRBJ1-1, with D tentatively TRBD1 (6 bases). Trimming removed 2 bases from V and 4 bases from J, with 14 bases in between. This CDR3 has 15 residues. Germline CDR1 and CDR2: SEHNR and FQNEAQ (reference sequence). CDR3 residues: CASSLWPTGPTEAFF. The CDR3 bases are TGTGCCAGCAGCTTATGGCCAACAGGGCCCACTGAAGCTTTCTTT. Complete variable domain (other parts from reference TRBV7-9 and TRBJ1-1): DTGVSQNPRHKITKRGQNVTFRCDPISEHNRLYWYRQTLGQGPEFLTYFQNEAQLEKSRLLSDRFSAERPKGSFSTLEIQRTEQGDSAMYLCASSLWPTGPTEAFFGQGTRLTVV.

This clone was counted once. The chain employs TRBV6-1 and TRBJ1-5; 7 nucleotides match TRBD1. J was trimmed by 6 bases and V by 4 bases; bases with no gene match: 6. From germline, CDR1 is MNHNS and CDR2 SASEGT. The CDR3 has 14 amino acids. This CDR3 is CASSGADRAQPQHF. The CDR3 DNA is TGTGCCAGCAGTGGGGCCGACAGGGCTCAGCCCCAGCATTTT.

The gene calls are TRBV27 and TRBJ1-5; D is unresolved. This CDR3 spans 16 amino acids. The V end lost 5 bases, the J end lost 2 bases, and 16 bases lay between the germline ends. CDR1 and CDR2 from the germline V gene are MNHEY and SMNVEV (reference sequence). CDR3 amino acids: CASSPWMGRGNQPQHF. In DNA, the CDR3 is TGTGCCAGCAGTCCCTGGATGGGGAGAGGCAATCAGCCCCAGCATTTT.

The chain is built from TRBV7-2 and TRBJ2-1, with unresolved D. Deletions cut 5 bases from V and 4 bases from J, with 3 bases between. The CDR3 is made up of 11 amino acids. Germline assignment: CDR1 SGHTA and CDR2 FQGNSA. The CDR3 protein is CASSDYNEQFF. In nucleotides, the CDR3 is TGTGCCAGCAGCGATTACAATGAGCAGTTCTTC.

The rearrangement links TRBV4-3 to TRBJ1-5; D is perhaps TRBD1 (5 bases). CDR1 is LGHNA and CDR2 is YSLEER in the germline V gene. This CDR3 is 13 amino acids long. Trimming removed 0 bases from V and 7 bases from J, with 7 bases in between. The CDR3 is CASSQEQGQPQHF. CDR3 in DNA: TGCGCCAGCAGCCAAGAGCAGGGACAGCCCCAGCATTTT.

This clone is a singleton in its sample. The chain couples TRBV28 to TRBJ2-7, with 7 positions matching TRBD1. V trimming: 3 bases; J trimming: 2 bases; junction bases outside the gene matches: 7. Germline V gene lookup returns CDR1 MDHEN and CDR2 SYDVKM. The CDR3 length is 15 residues. The CDR3 DNA reads TGTGCCAGCAGTTTTCCGGACAGGTACCCCTACGAGCAGTACTTC. Amino acid sequence: CASSFPDRYPYEQYF.

V usage is TRBV9 and J usage is TRBJ2-2; 10 positions agree with TRBD2. Unmatched junction bases numbered 9, after V lost 4 bases and J lost 6 bases. Germline lookup yields CDR1 SGDLS and CDR2 YYNGEE. The CDR3 totals 16 residues. The CDR3 sequence is CASSPRASGSSGELFF. The CDR3 DNA follows: TGTGCCAGCAGCCCTAGGGCTAGCGGGAGTTCCGGGGAGCTGTTTTTT.

This clone was recorded once. The chain combines TRBV10-3 with TRBJ2-7, with D unclear. Germline CDR1 and CDR2: ENHRY and SYGVKD. The CDR3 covers 16 residues. Deletions cut 7 bases from V and 1 base from J, with 20 bases between. In DNA, the CDR3 is TGTGCCATCACTGCCGGGCCTACTGCTACATCCTACGAGCAGTACTTC. Amino acids: CAITAGPTATSYEQYF.

This chain connects TRBV6-1 to TRBJ2-3, with D unclear. Germline V CDR1 and CDR2: MNHNS, SASEGT. Trimming removed 2 bases at V and 0 bases at J, with 12 bases between. The CDR3 has 16 residues. The CDR3 is CASSEMGTISTDTQYF. The CDR3 nucleotides read TGTGCCAGCAGTGAAATGGGAACGATAAGCACAGATACGCAGTATTTT.

The chain recombines TRBV7-2 with TRBJ2-1, with 11 bases aligning to TRBD2. Germline V lookup: CDR1 SGHTA, CDR2 FQGNSA. Germline trimming cut 4 bases from V and 11 bases from J; bases unmatched to any gene: 16. The CDR3 contains 17 residues. The CDR3 DNA follows: TGTGCCAGCAGCTCACCTCTAGCGGGAGGCCTATCCAGGCAGCAGTTCTTC. It translates to CASSSPLAGGLSRQQFF.

The V gene is TRBV19, the J gene TRBJ2-7, with 7 bases lining up with TRBD2. V lost 6 bases, J lost 2 bases, and 10 bases stayed unmatched. This CDR3 region has 15 residues. Germline lookup yields CDR1 LNHDA and CDR2 SQIVND (reference sequence). The DNA of the CDR3 is TGTGCCAGTAGCCTTCAAGCGGGGCCCACCTACGAGCAGTACTTC. This gives the protein CASSLQAGPTYEQYF.

CDR3 region: CASTTGRAVSYNEQFF. CDR3 sequence (DNA): TGTGCCAGCACCACTGGACGGGCCGTCTCCTACAATGAGCAGTTCTTC. V is TRBV9 and J is TRBJ2-1; D is unresolved. Trimming took off 6 bases at V and 0 bases at J, with 16 bases between the two ends. The CDR3 runs to 16 residues. CDR1 is SGDLS and CDR2 is YYNGEE in the germline V gene.

The J gene is TRBJ2-3, the V gene TRBV30, with D hard to call. V shed 3 bases and J shed 4 bases, with 8 bases lying between them. The CDR3 loop spans 12 amino acids. Looked up from germline, CDR1 is GTSNPN and CDR2 is SVGIG (reference sequence). As DNA, the CDR3 is TGTGCCTGGAGGAGAAACGCAGATACGCAGTATTTT. This gives the protein CAWRRNADTQYF.

Only a few counts were recorded for this clone. V is TRBV7-2 and J is TRBJ1-1; no firm D call. Germline V gene lookup returns CDR1 SGHTA and CDR2 FQGNSA. The V and J ends lost 3 bases and 7 bases respectively, with 12 bases between them. The CDR3 is 13 residues long. The CDR3 sequence is CASSFPASLEAFF. CDR3 in DNA: TGTGCCAGCAGCTTTCCAGCCTCTCTTGAAGCTTTCTTT.

This clone was seen a few times. The chain joins TRBV7-9 to TRBJ2-2, with 11 bases aligning to TRBD2. Unmatched junction bases numbered 2, after V lost 5 bases and J lost 0 bases. This CDR3 is 16 amino acids long. CDR1 is SEHNR and CDR2 is FQNEAQ in the germline V gene (reference sequence). The CDR3 DNA reads as TGTGCCAGCAGCACTAGCGGGAGATCGAACACCGGGGAGCTGTTTTTT. This codes for CASSTSGRSNTGELFF.

This clone was seen once. The V gene is TRBV28, the J gene TRBJ1-5; the match to TRBD1 covers 7 bases. This CDR3 is 16 amino acids long. Germline CDR1 reads MDHEN; CDR2 reads SYDVKM. With V trimmed by 3 bases and J by 4 bases, 9 bases remained unmatched. CDR3 amino acids: CASSFPHGTANQPQHF. The CDR3 coding sequence is TGTGCCAGCAGTTTCCCCCACGGGACAGCAAATCAGCCCCAGCATTTT.

Concerning this clone itself: Relative to the germline gene, one junction end is altered; a read error may explain this. Written as DNA, the CDR3 is TGTGCTAGCAGCTTGGGACTCCTCACACAAGAGACCCAGTACTTC. This sequence encodes CASSLGLLTQETQYF. The V gene is TRBV7-7, the J gene TRBJ2-5; weak D call: TRBD2 (6 bases). The CDR3 runs 15 residues. Germline CDR1 is SSHAT and CDR2 is FNYEAQ (reference sequence).

A few counts support this clone. A far larger clone is one nucleotide away, so this likely arose from a read error. CDR3 loop: CASSLDRGGSPLHF. The DNA for the CDR3 is TGTGCCAGCAGCTTGGACAGGGGGGGTTCACCCCTCCACTTT. The chain couples TRBV5-6 to TRBJ1-6, with 8 bases that match TRBD1. With V trimmed by 0 bases and J by 9 bases, 2 bases remained unmatched. CDR1 and CDR2 (germline): SGHDT, YYEEEE. This CDR3 has 14 residues.

The chain employs TRBV28 and TRBJ1-5; D is possibly TRBD1 (5 bases). V lost 4 bases and J 4 bases, leaving 17 bases between the germline ends. The CDR3 consists of 16 residues. Per the germline V gene, CDR1 is MDHEN and CDR2 is SYDVKM. Here the CDR3 DNA reads TGTGCCAGCAGTTGGGGCGCAGGTTCCATGAATCAGCCCCAGCATTTT. It yields the protein CASSWGAGSMNQPQHF.

The chain couples TRBV10-3 to TRBJ2-7, with 16 bases identical to TRBD2. Germline assignment: CDR1 ENHRY and CDR2 SYGVKD. CDR3 size: 17 residues. Losses at the gene ends were 10 bases for V and 0 bases for J; bases not matched to a gene: 9. This chain's CDR3 is CATNPGLAGGSSYEQYF. The DNA for the CDR3 is TGTGCCACAAATCCGGGACTAGCGGGAGGGAGCTCCTACGAGCAGTACTTC.